These T cell receptor beta chains were read from a single sample in a study of blood T cell repertoires in COVID-19. Sequencing used immunoSEQ multiplex PCR; TCRdb keeps in-frame clones, though not all of them. The sample lists a few hundred thousand clones, roughly nine tenths seen once, with 2.5% to 3.5% in the top ten. Material: PBMCs or T cells enriched from blood (not recorded which). These receptors were taken from a woman between 50 and 59 years old who had recovered from COVID-19. Each CDR3 is given with its conserved first and last residue.

cdr3_aa j_call v_call
CASSGTSGSSYNEQFF TRBJ2-1 TRBV28
CASSPEFRGAATDEQFF TRBJ2-1 TRBV28
CSVAGVAGGIETQYF TRBJ2-5 TRBV29-1
CASSRTGRLVANEKLFF TRBJ1-4 TRBV2
CASTAQGAGNEKLFF TRBJ1-4 TRBV5-4
CAGGGRDDYEQYF TRBJ2-7 TRBV2
CASSQDAAGGSDEQFF TRBJ2-1 TRBV4-3
CATSRVSGSGNEQFF TRBJ2-1 TRBV15
CASSLRRLAGTSYEQYF TRBJ2-7 TRBV28
CASSPHLAGGPDTGELFF TRBJ2-2 TRBV4-3
CASSYSFASGGTQYF TRBJ2-5 TRBV6-5
CASSLAPGTGETNYGYTF TRBJ1-2 TRBV7-9
CASSFPRGDPDQETQYF TRBJ2-5 TRBV7-2
CASIRVRGNADTQYF TRBJ2-3 TRBV2
CASREGLAVYNEQFF TRBJ2-1 TRBV6-5
CARGSQADTQYF TRBJ2-3 TRBV30
CASSQRGPGLAGYNEQFF TRBJ2-1 TRBV4-3
CASSGGTSGRSDTQYF TRBJ2-3 TRBV5-1
CASRGSTNQPQHF TRBJ1-5 TRBV2
CAWSVTTGTGEKLFF TRBJ1-4 TRBV30
CASSLRDTYNSPLHF TRBJ1-6 TRBV4-1
CATIRGLAGNEQFF TRBJ2-1 TRBV7-9
CASSFPETARGQPQHF TRBJ1-5 TRBV5-1
CASRRRRDGYGYTF TRBJ1-2 TRBV6-5
CASSLESRTSNTEAFF TRBJ1-1 TRBV5-1
CASSEGTAGNTIYF TRBJ1-3 TRBV2
CASSQFQGGNSPLHF TRBJ1-6 TRBV3-1/TRBV3-2
CSAGMATSYGYTF TRBJ1-2 TRBV29-1
CASSPRQDAYNEQFF TRBJ2-1 TRBV9
CATSDQGAGGELFF TRBJ2-2 TRBV24-1
CASVGTGVTEAFF TRBJ1-1 TRBV28
CASIERGLKNTGELFF TRBJ2-2 TRBV28
CSVAQETQYF TRBJ2-5 TRBV20-1
CASSGSDRVGSYEQYF TRBJ2-7 TRBV28
CASETQGYEAFF TRBJ1-1 TRBV12-3/TRBV12-4
CASTPGQGIYEQYF TRBJ2-7 TRBV28
CASSYPGASGDYGYTF TRBJ1-2 TRBV6-5
CATEDRTSGNTIYF TRBJ1-3 TRBV28
CASSPYRAGELFF TRBJ2-2 TRBV4-3
CASSQQGQSSYNEQFF TRBJ2-1 TRBV4-3